What follows are 32 T cell receptor beta chains derived from one specimen sequenced in a study of T cell responses to AZD1222 COVID-19 vaccine (dated by TCRdb to 2020 to 2023). Sample time point, as interpreted from the label and publication: baseline before first vaccination. Receptor libraries were prepared by the immunoSEQ multiplex PCR assay. This is the immuneACCESS table as TCRdb keeps it, with only in-frame sequences that have V and J called. A part of the clones is gone; compared with another copy, unresolved V genes explain less than half, and the rest is unexplained. The sample table shows over 75,000 clones, and around 87% are seen once. The ten biggest clones cover about 31% of the sample. Sequenced here: peripheral blood, sampled on day 0 of AZD1222 vaccination. These receptors were obtained from an adult in good health.

The genes are TRBV12-5 and TRBJ2-1; no reliable D call. In germline, CDR1 is LGHNT, CDR2 FRNRAP. The CDR3 runs 13 residues. V was clipped by 5 bases and J by 7 bases, with 12 bases between them. The CDR3: CASGGPSGNEQFF. As DNA, the CDR3 is TGTGCTAGTGGTGGCCCATCTGGGAATGAGCAGTTCTTC. Full variable domain (rest looked up from reference TRBV12-5 and TRBJ2-1): DARVTQTPRHKVTEMGQEVTMRCQPILGHNTVFWYRQTMMQGLELLAYFRNRAPLDDSGMPKDRFSAEMPDATLATLKIQPSEPRDSAVYFCASGGPSGNEQFFGPGTRLTVL.

The rearrangement uses TRBV28 and TRBJ2-5; weak D call: TRBD2 (6 bases). V shed 6 bases and J shed 2 bases, with 13 bases lying between them. The CDR3 spans 14 residues. CDR1 is MDHEN, CDR2 SYDVKM, per germline. The CDR3 loop reads CASSSPRGQETQYF. The CDR3 DNA is TGTGCCAGCAGCTCCCCCCGGGGGCAAGAGACCCAGTACTTC.

The V and J genes are TRBV28 and TRBJ2-2; D is perhaps TRBD1 or TRBD2 (6 bases each). The germline CDR1 and CDR2 sequences are MDHEN and SYDVKM. The V end lost 5 bases, the J end lost 6 bases, and 16 bases lay between the germline ends. The CDR3 spans 15 residues. CDR3 nucleotides: TGTGCCAGCAGTCCCGGGGGCCTATGGGCCGGGGAGCTGTTTTTT. This codes for CASSPGGLWAGELFF.

The chain uses TRBV11-2 and TRBJ2-7; 9 bases are shared with TRBD2. Germline values: CDR1 SGHAT, CDR2 FQNNGV. The CDR3 runs 14 residues. The trim removed 2 bases at V and 6 bases at J, leaving 5 bases unmatched. The CDR3 DNA is TGTGCCAGCAGCTTAAGTAGCGGGAGAGGCGAGCAGTACTTC. Its protein product is CASSLSSGRGEQYF.

The chain uses TRBV28 and TRBJ1-6, with TRBD1 matching over 8 bases. Unmatched junction bases numbered 3, after V lost 8 bases and J lost 3 bases. CDR3 size: 14 residues. Per the germline V gene, CDR1 is MDHEN and CDR2 is SYDVKM. CDR3 in DNA: TGTGCCAGCTACGACAGGGGCTATAATTCACCCCTCCACTTT. It encodes CASYDRGYNSPLHF.

The J gene is TRBJ2-5, the V gene TRBV5-1; 7 nucleotides match TRBD1. Germline trimming cut 0 bases from V and 4 bases from J; bases unmatched to any gene: 3. Per the germline V gene, CDR1 is SGHRS and CDR2 is YFSETQ. The CDR3 sequence is 14 residues long. The CDR3, as DNA: TGCGCCAGCAGCTTGGGACAGGGAATAGAGACCCAGTACTTC. Its protein product is CASSLGQGIETQYF.

The chain links TRBV6-5 to TRBJ2-3; 11 bases fit TRBD2. Germline CDR1 reads MNHEY; CDR2 reads SVGAGI. The length of the CDR3 is 16 residues. The J segment lost 3 bases and the V segment lost 0 bases, leaving 2 bases of the junction unmatched. The CDR3 loop is CASSYSWTSGTDTQYF. For the CDR3, the DNA is TGTGCCAGCAGTTACTCTTGGACTAGCGGGACAGATACGCAGTATTTT.

This sequence joins TRBV18 and TRBJ2-5; D perhaps matches TRBD1 (6 bases). The V gene's germline CDR1 is KGHSH and CDR2 LQKENI. V lost 6 bases to trimming and J lost 4 bases, with 18 bases between them. CDR3 length: 15 amino acids. CDR3 DNA: TGTGCCAGCTCCCCCTCAGGGGTCGAGGGAGAGACCCAGTACTTC. Translating gives CASSPSGVEGETQYF.

In its sample, this clone was seen a few times. J is TRBJ1-5 and V is TRBV5-5; D gene uncertain. The CDR3 totals 14 residues. Trimming removed 4 bases at V and 3 bases at J, with 11 bases between. CDR1 is SGHKS and CDR2 is YYEKEE in the germline V gene (reference sequence). CDR3 amino acids: CASSPGLDNQPQHF. DNA for the CDR3: TGTGCCAGCAGCCCCGGACTGGACAATCAGCCCCAGCATTTT.

This clone was seen only once. This sequence joins TRBV19 and TRBJ2-7; D remains ambiguous. The V end was cut by 2 bases, the J end by 4 bases, with 15 bases between. Per germline, CDR1 LNHDA and CDR2 SQIVND (reference sequence). The CDR3 has 15 amino acids. In DNA form, the CDR3 reads TGTGCCAGTAGTATAACCGGGCCCCTGGCATACGAGCAGTACTTC. Translating gives CASSITGPLAYEQYF.

The V call is TRBV2, the J call TRBJ2-7; 13 bases are a match to TRBD2. Germline CDR1 SNHLY, CDR2 FYNNEI. Unmatched junction bases numbered 5, after V lost 6 bases and J lost 9 bases. The CDR3 runs 13 residues. The DNA of the CDR3 is TGTGCCAGCAGAGGACTAGCGGGAGTTGGGCAGTACTTC. Protein product: CASRGLAGVGQYF.

The chain employs TRBV19 and TRBJ1-1, with TRBD1 as a possible D gene (5 bases). Germline V gene sequence: CDR1 LNHDA, CDR2 SQIVND (reference sequence). The CDR3 has 16 amino acids. V was shortened by 2 bases and J by 3 bases, with 16 bases between the two germline ends. In DNA, the CDR3 is TGTGCCAGTAGTATAACTCCAGGGAGTGGGTACACTGAAGCTTTCTTT. Encoded protein: CASSITPGSGYTEAFF.

Remarks on this clone: The identical CDR3 is also encoded by other nucleotide sequences in the sample. The genes are TRBV28 and TRBJ2-1; 11 nucleotides align to TRBD2. V gave up 3 bases and J gave up 13 bases; unmatched junction bases: 2. This CDR3 has 12 residues. CDR1 is MDHEN and CDR2 is SYDVKM in the germline V gene. The CDR3 loop is CASSLTSGEQFF. CDR3 nucleotide sequence: TGTGCCAGCAGTTTGACTAGCGGGGAACAGTTCTTC.

The J gene is TRBJ1-1, the V gene TRBV3-1 (or the pseudogene TRBV3-2); D is ambiguous. With 1 base removed from V and 4 bases from J, the gap between germline ends came to 10 bases. Germline V gene lookup returns CDR1 LGHDT and CDR2 YNNKEL (reference sequence). The CDR3 runs 14 residues. The CDR3 loop is CASSQASISTEAFF. The CDR3 DNA is TGTGCCAGCAGCCAAGCTTCCATTTCCACTGAAGCTTTCTTT.

This chain links TRBV6-5 with TRBJ1-5; 10 nucleotides agree with TRBD1. The CDR3 is 15 residues long. With V trimmed by 7 bases and J by 6 bases, 9 bases remained unmatched. CDR1 is MNHEY and CDR2 is SVGAGI in the germline V gene. The CDR3, as DNA: TGTGCCAGCATTCCTGACAGGGGGCGCAGTCAGCCCCAGCATTTT. This encodes CASIPDRGRSQPQHF.

The chain joins TRBV2 to TRBJ2-3; 9 positions agree with TRBD1. The V segment lost 7 bases and the J segment 3 bases; nucleotides outside the gene matches: 5. Germline assignment: CDR1 SNHLY and CDR2 FYNNEI. The CDR3 loop spans 14 amino acids. CDR3 in DNA: TGTGCCAGCAACCGGGACAGGGTAACAGATACGCAGTATTTT. Translated, it gives CASNRDRVTDTQYF.

The J gene is TRBJ1-2, the V gene TRBV6-6, with D possibly TRBD1 on 5 matching bases. This CDR3 has 15 residues. Looked up from germline, CDR1 is MNHNY and CDR2 is SVGAGI (reference sequence). Trimming removed 6 bases from V and 2 bases from J, with 16 bases in between. The CDR3, as DNA: TGTGCCAGCAGCCGCTTCTTAGACAGAAACTATGGCTACACCTTC. This gives the protein CASSRFLDRNYGYTF.

This sequence joins TRBV28 and TRBJ2-7; D may be TRBD1 or TRBD2 (5 bases each). The germline V gene has CDR1 MDHEN and CDR2 SYDVKM. With 10 bases removed from V and 0 bases from J, the gap between germline ends came to 7 bases. The CDR3 spans 11 residues. CDR3 DNA sequence: TGTGCCACGGGGACCTCCTACGAGCAGTACTTC. This codes for CATGTSYEQYF.

CDR3 nucleotides: TGTGCCTGGAGTGTACTCGGGACTAGCCGAACCCTCTACGAGCAGTACTTC. Translated, it gives CAWSVLGTSRTLYEQYF. The V gene is TRBV30, the J gene TRBJ2-7; 9 positions match TRBD2. CDR1 is GTSNPN, CDR2 SVGIG, per germline (reference sequence). V trimming: 0 bases; J trimming: 3 bases; junction bases outside the gene matches: 12. This CDR3 contains 17 residues.

V is TRBV27 and J is TRBJ1-1, with D hard to call. Trimming pared 6 bases from V and 0 bases from J, leaving 2 bases between. The CDR3 sequence is 11 residues long. Germline V gene lookup returns CDR1 MNHEY and CDR2 SMNVEV (reference sequence). CDR3 DNA sequence: TGTGCCAGCAGACTGAACACTGAAGCTTTCTTT. It translates to CASRLNTEAFF.

The chain employs TRBV10-3 and TRBJ2-3; D perhaps matches TRBD2 (6 bases). The CDR3 is made up of 13 amino acids. Per germline, CDR1 ENHRY and CDR2 SYGVKD. V lost 10 bases and J lost 0, with 11 bases in between. The CDR3 is CATSVDSTDTQYF. The CDR3 region has the DNA TGTGCCACTAGCGTCGATAGCACAGATACGCAGTATTTT.

The chain employs TRBV6-5 and TRBJ2-5, with 10 bases lining up with TRBD1. V lost 10 bases and J lost 4; bases outside the gene matches: 9. This CDR3 is 14 amino acids long. CDR1 and CDR2 from the germline V gene are MNHEY and SVGAGI. DNA for the CDR3: TGTGCCACTTCCCGGACAGGGGGATTAGAGACCCAGTACTTC. Translating gives CATSRTGGLETQYF.

The J gene is TRBJ2-1, the V gene TRBV28; 9 nucleotides line up with TRBD2. Unmatched junction bases numbered 14, after V lost 7 bases and J lost 1 base. The CDR3 loop spans 18 amino acids. Germline V CDR1 and CDR2: MDHEN, SYDVKM. For the CDR3, the DNA is TGTGCCAGCACTCCCGGGGCTAGCGGGATACTGTCCTACAATGAGCAGTTCTTC. It translates to CASTPGASGILSYNEQFF. Drawing the rest from reference TRBV28 and TRBJ2-1, the complete variable domain is DVKVTQSSRYLVKRTGEKVFLECVQDMDHENMFWYRQDPGLGLRLIYFSYDVKMKEKGDIPEGYSVSREKKERFSLILESASTNQTSMYLCASTPGASGILSYNEQFFGPGTRLTVL.

The rearrangement joins TRBV5-4 to TRBJ2-7; TRBD2 aligns across 11 bases. Germline assignment: CDR1 SGHNT and CDR2 YYREEE (reference sequence). This CDR3 is 16 amino acids long. Germline trimming cut 4 bases from V and 3 bases from J; bases unmatched to any gene: 9. DNA for the CDR3: TGTGCCAGCAGCCAAACTCTAGCGGGAGGATACTACGAGCAGTACTTC. Translated, it gives CASSQTLAGGYYEQYF.

The chain couples TRBV6-2 or TRBV6-3 to TRBJ2-1; no definite D call. V lost 2 bases, J lost 0 bases, and 8 bases lay in between. The germline V gene has CDR1 MNHEY and CDR2 SVGEGT. CDR3 size: 15 residues. CDR3 sequence (DNA): TGTGCCAGCAGTTACCTGGAAAGCTCCTACAATGAGCAGTTCTTC. Protein product: CASSYLESSYNEQFF.

This clone was counted once. J is TRBJ1-2 and V is TRBV28; TRBD1 agrees at 11 bases. The V gene's germline CDR1 is MDHEN and CDR2 SYDVKM. With V trimmed by 5 bases and J by 3 bases, 14 bases remained unmatched. The CDR3 is made up of 18 amino acids. As DNA, the CDR3 is TGTGCCAGCAGTACCCTCGACTGGACAGGGGGCGCGGACTATGGCTACACCTTC. It yields the protein CASSTLDWTGGADYGYTF.

The J gene is TRBJ2-7, the V gene TRBV28; possibly TRBD1 for D (6 bases). The V gene's germline CDR1 is MDHEN and CDR2 SYDVKM. CDR3 length: 14 residues. V lost 3 bases, J lost 4 bases, and 13 bases lay in between. CDR3 sequence: CASSFYTGSYEQYF. In DNA form, the CDR3 reads TGTGCCAGCAGTTTTTATACAGGGTCTTACGAGCAGTACTTC.

This clone was found once. The chain uses TRBV5-1 and TRBJ2-7; TRBD2 aligns across 14 bases. The CDR3 is made up of 15 amino acids. Trimming at V came to 5 bases and at J to 4 bases, leaving 5 bases not matched to a gene. CDR1 is SGHRS and CDR2 is YFSETQ in the germline V gene. The CDR3 loop reads CASRGTSGSRYEQYF. DNA for the CDR3: TGCGCCAGCAGGGGGACTAGCGGGAGTAGGTACGAGCAGTACTTC.

The CDR3 nucleotides read TGCGCCAGCAGCTTACAGGGGGCCCTAGCTAACTATGGCTACACCTTC. Protein sequence: CASSLQGALANYGYTF. This chain connects TRBV5-1 to TRBJ1-2, with 9 nucleotides matching TRBD1. The germline V gene has CDR1 SGHRS and CDR2 YFSETQ. J was trimmed by 0 bases and V by 2 bases; bases with no gene match: 5. The CDR3 extends over 16 amino acids.

J is TRBJ2-7 and V is TRBV28; the match to TRBD1 covers 11 bases. With V trimmed by 4 bases and J by 2 bases, 1 base remained unmatched. The CDR3 extends over 14 amino acids. Germline loops: CDR1 MDHEN, CDR2 SYDVKM. CDR3 nucleotide sequence: TGTGCCAGCAGTTCGGGACAGGGGGCCTACGAGCAGTACTTC. This codes for CASSSGQGAYEQYF.

The chain combines TRBV24-1 with TRBJ2-2, with 7 bases aligning to TRBD1. V gave up 0 bases and J gave up 1 base; unmatched junction bases: 4. This CDR3 is built from 17 residues. Germline V gives CDR1 KGHDR, CDR2 SFDVKD. In nucleotides, the CDR3 is TGTGCCACCAGTGATTTGAAGGGACAGATGAACACCGGGGAGCTGTTTTTT. The encoded protein is CATSDLKGQMNTGELFF.

The rearrangement links TRBV28 to TRBJ2-5, with D unresolved. The CDR3 length is 14 residues. Between the trimmed V and J ends, which lost 4 bases and 4 bases, there was a span of 13 bases. Germline CDR1 is MDHEN and CDR2 is SYDVKM. CDR3 sequence (DNA): TGTGCCAGCAGTTCCGGTCCCCTCGGAGAGACCCAGTACTTC. This translates into CASSSGPLGETQYF.